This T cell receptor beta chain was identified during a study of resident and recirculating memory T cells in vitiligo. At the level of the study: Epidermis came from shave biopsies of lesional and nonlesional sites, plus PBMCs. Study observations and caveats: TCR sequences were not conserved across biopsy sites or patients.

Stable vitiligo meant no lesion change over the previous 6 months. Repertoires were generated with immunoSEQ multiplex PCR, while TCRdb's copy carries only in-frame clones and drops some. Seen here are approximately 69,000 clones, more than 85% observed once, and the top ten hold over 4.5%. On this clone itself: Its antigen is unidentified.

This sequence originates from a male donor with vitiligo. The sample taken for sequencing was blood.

The CDR3 sequence is CASSKASWWGGGEQYF. CDR3 bases: TGTGCCAGCAGCAAAGCGTCGTGGTGGGGAGGGGGTGAGCAGTACTTC. The chain recombines TRBV21-1 with TRBJ2-7; the table calls TRBD2, which could not be checked here. TRBV21-1 is a pseudogene locus. This CDR3 comprises 16 residues.